A single sample is the source of the 21 T cell receptor beta chains below, sequenced in a study of blood T cell repertoires in COVID-19. Libraries were prepared by immunoSEQ multiplex PCR; TCRdb keeps only in-frame clonotypes and omits some of them. The data hold around 310,000 clones, with 90% observed a single time. The source material was peripheral blood. All receptors come from a woman aged 40 to 55 with COVID-19, enrolled during active disease.

The V and J genes are TRBV15 and TRBJ2-7; maybe TRBD1 (5 bases). Germline V gene data show CDR1 as LNHNV and CDR2 as YYDKDF (reference sequence). Between the trimmed V and J ends, which lost 4 bases and 1 base, there was a span of 8 bases. This CDR3 comprises 13 residues. This CDR3 reads CATSIRQSYEQYF. CDR3 nucleotides: TGTGCCACCAGCATAAGACAGTCCTACGAGCAGTACTTC.

The V call is TRBV14, the J call TRBJ1-2; D not certain. Germline V lookup: CDR1 SGHDN, CDR2 FVKESK. This CDR3 contains 13 residues. Trimming shortened V by 4 bases and J by 4 bases, and 10 bases separated the two germline ends. Here the CDR3 DNA reads TGTGCCAGCAGCCCCGGTGGCGGCTATGGCTACACCTTC. It codes for CASSPGGGYGYTF.

The chain uses TRBV13 and TRBJ2-7; no clear D. This CDR3 has 14 residues. Trimming shortened V by 3 bases and J by 3 bases, and 12 bases separated the two germline ends. The germline V gene encodes CDR1 PRHDT and CDR2 FYEKMQ (reference sequence). The CDR3 bases are TGTGCCAGCAGCTTTGGCCTCCAAAACTACGAGCAGTACTTC. It is translated as CASSFGLQNYEQYF.

This clone was picked up one time. For the CDR3, the DNA is TGCGCCAGCAGCTTAGTAGGACAGGGTGAAGAAAAACTGTTTTTT. Translation gives CASSLVGQGEEKLFF. The chain joins TRBV5-1 to TRBJ1-4; 8 bases match TRBD1. This CDR3 has 15 residues. V lost 2 bases to trimming and J lost 8 bases; unmatched junction nucleotides: 8. Germline V lookup: CDR1 SGHRS, CDR2 YFSETQ.

The J gene is TRBJ1-2, the V gene TRBV5-1; D might be TRBD1 (5 bases). Germline values: CDR1 SGHRS, CDR2 YFSETQ. The CDR3 is made up of 15 amino acids. The V end was cut by 0 bases, the J end by 0 bases, with 9 bases between. CDR3 amino acids: CASSLDRGSNYGYTF. CDR3 bases: TGCGCCAGCAGCTTGGATAGGGGATCTAACTATGGCTACACCTTC.

V usage is TRBV6-5 and J usage is TRBJ2-5; D is perhaps TRBD1 (5 bases). CDR1 is MNHEY and CDR2 is SVGAGI in the germline V gene. This CDR3 has 13 residues. With 6 bases removed from V and 0 bases from J, the gap between germline ends came to 8 bases. DNA for the CDR3: TGTGCCAGCAGGAGACAGTACCAAGAGACCCAGTACTTC. It encodes CASRRQYQETQYF.

The table lists this clone with a few counts. The same CDR3 arises from other DNA sequences in this sample as well. This sequence joins TRBV27 and TRBJ2-2, with D unclear. Germline loops: CDR1 MNHEY, CDR2 SMNVEV (reference sequence). Trimming took off 3 bases at V and 5 bases at J, with 4 bases between the two ends. The CDR3 is 12 amino acids. CDR3 DNA sequence: TGTGCCAGCAGTTTTTCAACCGGGGAGCTGTTTTTT. Translation gives CASSFSTGELFF.

The rearrangement links TRBV7-2 to TRBJ1-1, with 8 positions matching TRBD1. The CDR3 is 15 amino acids. CDR1 SGHTA and CDR2 FQGNSA come from the germline V gene. V gave up 4 bases and J gave up 4 bases; unmatched junction bases: 8. CDR3 in amino acids: CASSSESGTGTEAFF. In DNA, the CDR3 is TGTGCCAGCAGCTCTGAATCCGGGACAGGCACTGAAGCTTTCTTT.

The J gene is TRBJ1-1, the V gene TRBV7-9; D is undetermined. The germline V gene encodes CDR1 SEHNR and CDR2 FQNEAQ (reference sequence). The CDR3 is 14 residues long. The V end was cut by 6 bases, the J end by 1 base, with 12 bases between. CDR3 loop: CASSQVVGNTEAFF. The CDR3 DNA reads as TGTGCCAGCAGTCAAGTGGTCGGGAACACTGAAGCTTTCTTT.

The chain links TRBV3-1 (or the pseudogene TRBV3-2) to TRBJ2-2; D not certain. Germline V gene data show CDR1 as LGHDT and CDR2 as YNNKEL (reference sequence). V was clipped by 4 bases and J by 6 bases, with 15 bases between them. CDR3 size: 15 residues. CDR3 in amino acids: CASSPSPSSAGELFF. CDR3 sequence (DNA): TGTGCCAGCAGCCCTTCCCCCTCTAGTGCCGGGGAGCTGTTTTTT.

The gene calls are TRBV29-1 and TRBJ2-7; D not resolved. Germline lookup yields CDR1 SQVTM and CDR2 ANQGSEA. This CDR3 is built from 12 residues. V shed 2 bases and J shed 3 bases, with 8 bases lying between them. CDR3: CSVETGIYEQYF. The CDR3 DNA sequence: TGCAGCGTTGAAACGGGTATCTACGAGCAGTACTTC.

As regards this clone: The junction departs from germline at one end; a sequencing error may be responsible. This chain uses TRBV19 with TRBJ2-1; D gene uncertain. Looked up from germline, CDR1 is LNHDA and CDR2 is SQIVND (reference sequence). This CDR3 is 15 amino acids long. CDR3 DNA sequence: TGTGCCAGTAGTACTCAGGATCTTGCTTACAATGAGCAGCTCTTC. This sequence encodes CASSTQDLAYNEQLF.

The chain is built from TRBV19 and TRBJ1-2; 8 bases are shared with TRBD1. V lost 3 bases to trimming and J lost 6 bases; unmatched junction nucleotides: 15. Germline assignment: CDR1 LNHDA and CDR2 SQIVND (reference sequence). The CDR3 spans 17 residues. The CDR3 region is CASSIGRIQGEINGYTF. As DNA, the CDR3 is TGTGCCAGTAGTATTGGAAGAATACAGGGGGAAATTAATGGCTACACCTTC.

V and J are TRBV2 and TRBJ1-2, with D possibly matching TRBD1 (5 bases). Between the trimmed V and J ends, which lost 3 bases and 5 bases, there was a span of 10 bases. Germline V CDR1 and CDR2: SNHLY, FYNNEI. The CDR3 runs 13 residues. CDR3 DNA sequence: TGTGCCAGCAGTGAGGGCAGGGCGTATGGCTACACCTTC. It specifies CASSEGRAYGYTF.

The chain carries TRBV7-9 and TRBJ1-4, with a possible D match to TRBD1 (6 bases). The CDR3 is 16 residues long. Germline lookup yields CDR1 SEHNR and CDR2 FQNEAQ (reference sequence). V gave up 4 bases and J gave up 3 bases, with 15 bases separating them. The CDR3 DNA sequence: TGTGCCAGCAGCTCTTTCGGGGACACTCCTAATGAAAAACTGTTTTTT. Residues: CASSSFGDTPNEKLFF.

The CDR3 loop is CATRVSVEKLFF. In DNA, the CDR3 is TGTGCCACCAGAGTCTCAGTTGAAAAACTGTTTTTT. The chain couples TRBV24-1 to TRBJ1-4; D unclear. The CDR3 has 12 amino acids. Germline CDR1 is KGHDR and CDR2 is SFDVKD. The V end was cut by 7 bases, the J end by 7 bases, with 9 bases between.

On this clone itself: Other DNA sequences in the sample encode the same CDR3. The chain carries TRBV28 and TRBJ1-5, with no clear D. This CDR3 has 11 residues. V was shortened by 4 bases and J by 6 bases, with 4 bases between the two germline ends. Germline values: CDR1 MDHEN, CDR2 SYDVKM. In DNA, the CDR3 is TGTGCCAGCAGTTCCGTTCAGCCCCAGCATTTT. Amino acid sequence: CASSSVQPQHF.

J is TRBJ1-5 and V is TRBV4-3, with D perhaps matching TRBD1 (5 bases). Per germline, CDR1 LGHNA and CDR2 YSLEER. Between the trimmed V and J ends, which lost 0 bases and 11 bases, there was a span of 20 bases. This CDR3 contains 16 residues. The CDR3 sequence: CASSQDQLAGLAAQHF. The DNA for the CDR3 is TGCGCCAGCAGCCAAGATCAATTGGCAGGGCTAGCGGCCCAGCATTTT.

CDR3 DNA: TGTGCCAGCAGCAAAAAGGGGGGGGACAGGGCGGAAAGGGGCAATGAGCAGTTCTTC. It translates to CASSKKGGDRAERGNEQFF. The chain employs TRBV21-1 and TRBJ2-1; TRBD1, as called in the table, went unchecked against the DNA. TRBV21-1 is shown as a pseudogene. CDR3 size: 19 residues.

The genes are TRBV5-1 and TRBJ1-4, with TRBD1 as a possible D gene (5 bases). CDR3 length: 13 amino acids. V shed 4 bases and J shed 5 bases, with 9 bases lying between them. Germline-derived CDR1 and CDR2 are SGHRS and YFSETQ. The CDR3 loop is CASSPQGNEKLFF. The CDR3 DNA is TGCGCCAGCAGCCCGCAGGGAAATGAAAAACTGTTTTTT.

The CDR3 here is CASSFSPGGETQYF. In DNA, the CDR3 is TGTGCCAGCAGTTTTTCGCCAGGAGGAGAGACCCAGTACTTC. The chain recombines TRBV28 with TRBJ2-5; TRBD2 might be the D (5 bases). Per the germline V gene, CDR1 is MDHEN and CDR2 is SYDVKM. V lost 3 bases, J lost 4 bases, and 12 bases lay in between. The CDR3 covers 14 residues.